This T cell receptor (beta chain) was recovered during a study of blood T cell repertoires in COVID-19. Background on the study: PBMCs, B-cell-depleted T cells, or T cells were the source of the cDNA or gDNA that made up the material.

In the source study's methods: Amplifying reference gene primers gave estimates of nucleated cell counts. TCRdb keeps only in-frame clones here, not all; method: immunoSEQ multiplex PCR. The DNA was the basis for D and trimming; V, J and clone size are from that table. The table records about 98,000 clones, around 90% of them present only once. V lost 8 bases and J 2 bases, leaving 9 bases between the germline ends. Per the germline V gene, CDR1 is SNHLY and CDR2 is FYNNEI. This CDR3 contains 12 residues. Sequenced material: peripheral blood. The rearrangement joins TRBV2 to TRBJ2-5; no definite D call. This TCR was sampled from a man in his 70s with acute or convalescent COVID-19. CDR3 nucleotide sequence: TGTGCCAGCCATTACAGACAAGAGACCCAGTACTTC. This gives the protein CASHYRQETQYF.